Listed here is a single TCR beta chain. Cells were sorted from thawed PBMC rested overnight and stained with GMM-loaded CD1B tetramer, viability dye and anti-CD3. C32 glucose monomycolate from Rhodococcus equi was loaded onto the CD1B tetramers. The sample is drawn from a study of T cells in tuberculosis. For the study at large: T cells were selected with CD1B tetramers loaded with glucose monomycolate.

Sequencing of TCR-alpha and TCR-beta chains was unpaired. Generated by immunoSEQ multiplex PCR, the TCRdb table keeps only in-frame clones and is missing some. Of 80,000 to 100,000 clones listed, roughly 90% are singletons. Trimming took off 6 bases at V and 4 bases at J, with 18 bases between the two ends. There are 16 residues in the CDR3. Looked up from germline, CDR1 is SNHLY and CDR2 is FYNNEI. The clonotype was recovered from an adult woman with latent tuberculosis. Source material: CD1b-GMM tetramer-negative cells sorted from PBMCs. V and J are TRBV2 and TRBJ2-2; TRBD2 might be the D (6 bases). The CDR3 nucleotides read TGTGCCAGCAGGGGCCGTTTGGCGGGGAGCACCGGGGAGCTGTTTTTT. It is translated as CASRGRLAGSTGELFF.